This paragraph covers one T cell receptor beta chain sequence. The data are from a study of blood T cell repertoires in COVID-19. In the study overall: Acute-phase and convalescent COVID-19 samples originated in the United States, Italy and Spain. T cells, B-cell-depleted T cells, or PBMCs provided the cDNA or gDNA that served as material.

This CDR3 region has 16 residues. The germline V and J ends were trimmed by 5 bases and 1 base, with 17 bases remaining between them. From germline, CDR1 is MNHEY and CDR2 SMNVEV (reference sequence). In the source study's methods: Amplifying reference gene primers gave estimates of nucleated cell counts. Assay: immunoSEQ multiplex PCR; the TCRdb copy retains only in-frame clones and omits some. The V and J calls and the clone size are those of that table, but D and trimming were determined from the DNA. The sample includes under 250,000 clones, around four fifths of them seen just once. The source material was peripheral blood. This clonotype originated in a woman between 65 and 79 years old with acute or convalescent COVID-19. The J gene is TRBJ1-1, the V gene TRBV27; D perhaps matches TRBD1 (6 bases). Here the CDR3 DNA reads TGTGCCAGCAGTCCCGAGCGGGGGGCGCGGAACACTGAAGCTTTCTTT. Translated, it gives CASSPERGARNTEAFF.